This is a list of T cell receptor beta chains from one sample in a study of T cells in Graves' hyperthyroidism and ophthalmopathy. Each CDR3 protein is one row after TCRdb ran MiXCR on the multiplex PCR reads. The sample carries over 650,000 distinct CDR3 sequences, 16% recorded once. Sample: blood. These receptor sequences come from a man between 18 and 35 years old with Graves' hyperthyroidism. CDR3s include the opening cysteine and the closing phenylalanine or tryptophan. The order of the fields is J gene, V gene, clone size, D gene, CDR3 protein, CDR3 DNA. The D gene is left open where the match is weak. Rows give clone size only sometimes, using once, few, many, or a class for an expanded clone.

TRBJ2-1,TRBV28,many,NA,CAGSTLGGNNEQFF,TGTGCCGGCTCAACTTTAGGCGGGAACAATGAGCAGTTCTTC
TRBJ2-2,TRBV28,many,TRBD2,CASSSGGENTGELFF,TGTGCCAGCAGTTCTGGGGGGGAGAACACCGGGGAGCTGTTTTTT
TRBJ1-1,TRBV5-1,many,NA,CASSLGTGPTEAFF,TGCGCCAGCAGCCTAGGGACGGGCCCCACTGAAGCTTTCTTT
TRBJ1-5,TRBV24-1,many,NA,CATSDLPQSGREGDQPQHF,TGTGCCACCAGTGATTTGCCCCAATCCGGCAGGGAAGGGGATCAGCCCCAGCATTTT
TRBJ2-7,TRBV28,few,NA,CASSLKSGYEQYF,TGTGCCAGCAGTTTAAAGTCAGGGTACGAGCAGTACTTC
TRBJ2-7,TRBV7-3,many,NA,CASSLYVGVGEQYF,TGTGCCAGCAGCTTATACGTGGGAGTCGGCGAGCAGTACTTC
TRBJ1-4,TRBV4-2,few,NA,CASRSNGQPGEKLFF,TGTGCCAGCAGATCTAACGGACAGCCGGGTGAAAAACTGTTTTTT
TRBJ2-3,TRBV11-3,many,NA,CASSFIFDTQYF,TGTGCCAGCAGCTTTATATTCGATACGCAGTATTTT
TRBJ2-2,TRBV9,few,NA,CASSVGGGAGELFF,TGTGCCAGCAGCGTGGGGGGAGGTGCCGGGGAGCTGTTTTTT
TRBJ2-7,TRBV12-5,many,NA,CASGEGGSYEQYF,TGTGCTAGTGGCGAGGGGGGTAGCTACGAGCAGTACTTC
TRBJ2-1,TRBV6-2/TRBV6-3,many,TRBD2,CASSRGTSGSHEQFF,TGTGCCAGCAGTCGAGGGACTAGCGGGAGCCATGAGCAGTTCTTC
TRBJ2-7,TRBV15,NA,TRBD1,CATSTKAFRGLMNEQYF,TGTGCCACCAGCACGAAAGCCTTCAGGGGGCTAATGAACGAGCAGTACTTC
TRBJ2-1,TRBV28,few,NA,CASRRTGYEQFF,TGTGCCAGCAGGAGAACTGGGTATGAGCAGTTCTTC
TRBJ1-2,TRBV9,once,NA,CASSVGSTARNYGYTF,TGTGCCAGCAGCGTGGGGTCTACAGCGAGGAACTATGGCTACACCTTC
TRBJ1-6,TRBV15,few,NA,CATSRDSRRAYNSPLHF,TGTGCCACCAGCAGGGACTCCCGGCGGGCCTATAATTCACCCCTCCACTTT
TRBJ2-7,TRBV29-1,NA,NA,CSVELTDSYEQYF,TGCAGCGTTGAGCTTACAGACTCCTACGAGCAGTACTTC
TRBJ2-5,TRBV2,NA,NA,CASSALVRETQYF,TGTGCCAGCAGTGCGCTGGTGCGGGAGACCCAGTACTTC
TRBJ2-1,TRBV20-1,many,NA,CSASLVVVHGVNEQFF,TGCAGTGCTAGTCTGGTGGTAGTTCACGGAGTGAATGAGCAGTTCTTC
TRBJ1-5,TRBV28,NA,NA,CAGQKRIDGNQPQHF,TGTGCCGGACAAAAAAGGATCGACGGCAATCAGCCCCAGCATTTT
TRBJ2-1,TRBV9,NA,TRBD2,CASSVTGGVHNEQFF,TGTGCCAGCAGCGTAACGGGAGGGGTACACAATGAGCAGTTCTTC
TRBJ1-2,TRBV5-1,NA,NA,CASSLAPTVRSGYTF,TGCGCCAGCAGCTTGGCCCCCACGGTCCGAAGTGGCTACACCTTC
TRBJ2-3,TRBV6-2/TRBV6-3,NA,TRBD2,CASSLTHPGLADTDTQYF,TGTGCCAGCAGCCTGACTCATCCGGGACTAGCGGACACAGATACGCAGTATTTT
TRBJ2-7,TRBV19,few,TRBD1,CASAGTGGNEQYF,TGTGCCAGTGCCGGGACAGGAGGTAACGAGCAGTACTTC
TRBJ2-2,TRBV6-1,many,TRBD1,CASNNRDREWNTGELFF,TGTGCCAGCAACAACCGGGACAGGGAATGGAACACCGGGGAGCTGTTTTTT
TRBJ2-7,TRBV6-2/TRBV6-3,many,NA,CASSADGFYGEQYF,TGTGCCAGCAGCGCGGACGGCTTCTACGGCGAGCAGTACTTC
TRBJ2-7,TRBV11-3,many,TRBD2,CASSRRIAGSSYEQYF,TGTGCCAGCAGCCGACGAATAGCGGGGAGCTCCTACGAGCAGTACTTC
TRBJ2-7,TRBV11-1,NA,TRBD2,CASSFGLAGNEQYF,TGTGCCAGCAGCTTCGGACTAGCGGGAAACGAGCAGTACTTC
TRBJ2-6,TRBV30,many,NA,CAWSTPAYSGANVLTF,TGTGCCTGGAGTACGCCAGCCTACTCTGGGGCCAACGTCCTGACTTTC
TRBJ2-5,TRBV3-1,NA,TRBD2,CASSPRLAGFQETQYF,TGTGCCAGCAGCCCCCGACTAGCGGGGTTCCAAGAGACCCAGTACTTC
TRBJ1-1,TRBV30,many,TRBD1,CAWGTGANTEAFF,TGTGCCTGGGGGACAGGGGCGAACACTGAAGCTTTCTTT
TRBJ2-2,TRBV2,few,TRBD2,CASSEFGRGETGELFF,TGTGCCAGCAGCGAATTCGGGAGGGGCGAGACCGGGGAGCTGTTTTTT